This is a list of T cell receptor beta chains from one sample in a study of early T cells in non-severe SARS-CoV-2 infection. TCRdb passed the 5' RACE reads through MiXCR, listing each CDR3 protein once. The sample yields 40,000 to 55,000 distinct CDR3 sequences, more than 6.5% seen once. Sequencing was done on a sample of whole blood. These receptors were obtained from an adult who was a healthcare worker with PCR-confirmed SARS-CoV-2 infection or an uninfected control (not recorded which). Both conserved end residues are trimmed from each CDR3.

v_gene,CDR3aa
TRBV5-4,ASSSGGQGPLSGELF
TRBV28,ASSKAGGLGYEQY
TRBV6-5,ASRPTGRDEQF
TRBV18,ASSAGQGASNQPQH
TRBV6-5,ASRGGSKNTEAF
TRBV5-4,ASSLNRWGKSEQF
TRBV11-2,ASSFRTDTQY
TRBV5-1,ASSSGETDTQY
TRBV18,ASSQGRATEAF
TRBV20-1,SASNRGYGYT
TRBV19,ASSMGVGVETQY
TRBV18,ASSPPGSSSPLH
TRBV29-1,SVDGRGAKETQY
TRBV20-1,SAPWTGGNTIY
TRBV30,AWRGRPSTDTQY
TRBV4-1,ASSRRLPAGTSGEYTGELF
TRBV5-5,ASSSGLQNEQF
TRBV7-2,ASSFCQGRSYNSPLH
TRBV6-2/TRBV6-3,ASSYFEPIQETQY
TRBV11-2,ASSLVSPFYEQY
TRBV29-1,SVEVAGTEAF
TRBV7-9,ASSPLDGGAQPQH
TRBV12-3/TRBV12-4,ASTSLGSNTGELF
TRBV20-1,SAERRGSEAF
TRBV24-1,ATSSRGANEKLF
TRBV5-1,ASSSMTGDDGYT
TRBV28,ASSLPGLEAYNEQF